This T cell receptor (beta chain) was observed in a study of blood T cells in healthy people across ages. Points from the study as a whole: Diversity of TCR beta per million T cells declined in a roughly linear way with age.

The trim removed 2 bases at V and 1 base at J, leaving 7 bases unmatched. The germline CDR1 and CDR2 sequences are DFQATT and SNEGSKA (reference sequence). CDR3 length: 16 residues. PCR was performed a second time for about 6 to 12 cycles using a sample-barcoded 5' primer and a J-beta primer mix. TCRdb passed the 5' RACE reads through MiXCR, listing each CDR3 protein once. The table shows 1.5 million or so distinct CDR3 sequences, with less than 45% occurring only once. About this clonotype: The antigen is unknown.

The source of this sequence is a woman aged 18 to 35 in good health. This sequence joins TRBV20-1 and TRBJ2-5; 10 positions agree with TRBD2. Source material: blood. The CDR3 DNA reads TGCAGTGCTAGAACGCTAGCGGGAGAGCCCCAAGAGACCCAGTACTTC. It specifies CSARTLAGEPQETQYF.